This passage covers 21 T cell receptor beta chains from one sample sequenced in a study of T cells in Graves' hyperthyroidism and ophthalmopathy. It was RNA transcripts that yielded the amplified TCR beta CDR3 regions. Using the HTBI primer set, a first-round RT-PCR was run on the TCR CDR3. TCRdb called the multiplex PCR reads again in MiXCR, with one record for every CDR3 protein. The sample contains approximately 500,000 distinct CDR3 sequences, 46% of which appear only once. Sequencing was carried out using peripheral blood or thyroid tissue (not recorded which). These receptors came from a woman aged 18-29 years with Graves' hyperthyroidism.

This clonotype has at least ten counts. The chain uses TRBV4-1 and TRBJ2-7; possibly TRBD1 or TRBD2 for D (5 bases each). The length of the CDR3 is 14 residues. The germline V gene encodes CDR1 MGHRA and CDR2 YSYEKL. The V gene lost 5 bases and the J gene lost 3 bases, with 14 bases spanning the gap. The CDR3 protein is CASSFRDGNYEQYF. The DNA of the CDR3 is TGCGCCAGCAGCTTCCGGGACGGTAACTACGAGCAGTACTTC.

The rearrangement joins TRBV6-5 to TRBJ2-7, with 9 bases identical to TRBD2. The CDR3 consists of 14 residues. Per the germline V gene, CDR1 is MNHEY and CDR2 is SVGAGI. With 8 bases clipped from V and 5 bases from J, the junction kept 10 bases outside the gene matches. CDR3 loop: CASGPLAGVNEQYF. DNA of the CDR3: TGTGCCAGCGGCCCCTTAGCGGGAGTCAACGAGCAGTACTTC.

V usage is TRBV19 and J usage is TRBJ2-3; possibly TRBD2 for D (5 bases). CDR1 is LNHDA, CDR2 SQIVND, per germline (reference sequence). The CDR3 is made up of 12 amino acids. V was shortened by 5 bases and J by 7 bases, with 10 bases between the two germline ends. The CDR3 reads CASSQPGNTQYF. The CDR3 DNA reads TGTGCCAGTAGTCAACCCGGGAATACGCAGTATTTT.

For this clonotype: Germline and junction disagree at one end, which may indicate a read error. The V and J genes are TRBV3-1 and TRBJ2-7; perhaps TRBD1 as D (5 bases). The CDR3 extends over 14 amino acids. Per germline, CDR1 LGHDT and CDR2 YNNKEL (reference sequence). CDR3 DNA sequence: TGTGCCAGCAGCCAAAGATATCCCCCCAGCGCACAGGACTTC. Protein product: CASSQRYPPSAQDF.

There are many counts of this clonotype. The CDR3 coding sequence is TGTGCCAGTAGTAGCGGGACAGGGGGTAACTACGAGCAGTACTTC. Its translation: CASSSGTGGNYEQYF. The rearrangement links TRBV19 to TRBJ2-7; 11 nucleotides align to TRBD1. Germline-derived CDR1 and CDR2 are LNHDA and SQIVND (reference sequence). The ends lost 4 bases at V and 3 bases at J; junction bases unmatched: 5. The CDR3 has 15 residues.

Turning to this clonotype: This may be a read error: a much more frequent sequence differs by one nucleotide. The chain couples TRBV12-3 or TRBV12-4 to TRBJ2-7; 9 bases agree with TRBD2. The V gene end was trimmed by 7 bases and the J gene end by 0 bases; junction bases not matched to a gene: 4. This CDR3 spans 14 amino acids. Here the CDR3 DNA reads TGTGCCAGCAATGCGACTAGCGGCTCCTACGAGCAGTACTTC. The encoded protein is CASNATSGSYEQYF.

This clonotype has at least ten counts. The V call is TRBV6-2 or TRBV6-3, the J call TRBJ2-7, with D possibly called TRBD1 or TRBD2 (5 bases each). Germline V gene lookup returns CDR1 MNHEY and CDR2 SVGEGT. V was trimmed by 6 bases and J by 2 bases, leaving 17 bases between them. The CDR3 length is 15 residues. The DNA of the CDR3 is TGTGCCAGCAGAGGACTCGGGGCTGTTGCCTACGAGCAGTACTTC. Amino acid sequence: CASRGLGAVAYEQYF.

This clonotype was recorded many times. The chain recombines TRBV7-9 with TRBJ1-2, with D tentatively TRBD1 (6 bases). Trimming shortened V by 0 bases and J by 6 bases, and 8 bases separated the two germline ends. CDR1 is SEHNR, CDR2 FQNEAQ, per germline (reference sequence). The CDR3 contains 13 residues. The CDR3 DNA reads as TGTGCCAGCAGCTTAGCCAACAGGGATGGCTACACCTTC. This gives the protein CASSLANRDGYTF.

This sequence joins TRBV7-1 and TRBJ1-1; maybe TRBD1 (6 bases). TRBV7-1 is assigned to the ORF class and has an uncertain function. Trimming stripped 3 bases from V and 1 base from J, with 18 bases between. This CDR3 is built from 17 residues. CDR3 sequence: CASSSRQVSFGNTEAFF. In DNA form, the CDR3 reads TGTGCCAGCAGCTCCCGACAGGTATCATTTGGGAACACTGAAGCTTTCTTT.

This clonotype was counted a few times. This chain connects TRBV7-2 to TRBJ2-3, with D perhaps matching TRBD2 (7 bases). Germline CDR1 reads SGHTA; CDR2 reads FQGNSA. The CDR3 has 14 amino acids. Trimming left V 1 base short and J 8 bases short, with 13 bases between. CDR3 sequence (DNA): TGTGCCAGCAGCTTAGGGTCTGGGGGGGCTACGCAGTATTTT. As protein: CASSLGSGGATQYF.

The chain links TRBV5-6 to TRBJ2-6, with 9 positions matching TRBD2. Germline assignment: CDR1 SGHDT and CDR2 YYEEEE. The length of the CDR3 is 17 residues. V trimming: 4 bases; J trimming: 0 bases; junction bases outside the gene matches: 5. CDR3 in amino acids: CASSPVTSGSGANVLTF. DNA of the CDR3: TGTGCCAGCAGCCCGGTGACTAGCGGCTCTGGGGCCAACGTCCTGACTTTC.

This clonotype was counted many times. The J gene is TRBJ1-3, the V gene TRBV24-1; 9 bases map to TRBD1. Germline CDR1 KGHDR, CDR2 SFDVKD. CDR3 length: 21 amino acids. Trimming cost V 2 bases and J 0 bases; bases outside gene matches: 16. DNA of the CDR3: TGTGCCACCAGTGATTCGCATAACCGGGACAGGGCGTTTTTCTCTGGAAACACCATATATTTT. It yields the protein CATSDSHNRDRAFFSGNTIYF.

This clonotype was counted a single time. This sequence joins TRBV20-1 and TRBJ1-2; 11 nucleotides agree with TRBD1. J was trimmed by 4 bases and V by 3 bases; bases with no gene match: 10. Germline assignment: CDR1 DFQATT and CDR2 SNEGSKA (reference sequence). The CDR3 runs 16 residues. CDR3 sequence reads: CSASPRLGTGGYGYTF. DNA of the CDR3: TGCAGTGCTAGCCCGCGCCTAGGGACAGGGGGCTATGGCTACACCTTC.

The chain has TRBV20-1 and TRBJ2-5, with TRBD2 as a possible D gene (5 bases). Trimming left V 3 bases short and J 5 bases short, with 13 bases between. This CDR3 is 13 amino acids long. The germline CDR1 and CDR2 sequences are DFQATT and SNEGSKA (reference sequence). The DNA for the CDR3 is TGCAGTGCTAGTCGGCTAGCTAGCGAGACCCAGTACTTC. This translates into CSASRLASETQYF.

There are a few counts of this clonotype. A read error may explain this, as a much larger clone is one base away. The V gene is TRBV2, the J gene TRBJ2-7; 7 nucleotides line up with TRBD1. Per the germline V gene, CDR1 is SNHLY and CDR2 is FYNNEI. The CDR3 covers 14 residues. V trimming: 9 bases; J trimming: 7 bases; junction bases outside the gene matches: 15. DNA of the CDR3: TGTGCCAGTCGACTGGGCGACAGGGTCCAAGAGCAGTACTTC. Amino acids: CASRLGDRVQEQYF. Using reference TRBV2 and TRBJ2-7 for the parts outside the CDR3, the full variable domain is EPEVTQTPSHQVTQMGQEVILRCVPISNHLYFYWYRQILGQKVEFLVSFYNNEISEKSEIFDDQFSVERPDGSNFTLKIRSTKLEDSAMYFCASRLGDRVQEQYFGPGTRLTVT.

This clonotype was detected many times. V is TRBV20-1 and J is TRBJ1-5; 7 bases match TRBD1. V lost 4 bases and J lost 5; bases outside the gene matches: 5. Per germline, CDR1 DFQATT and CDR2 SNEGSKA (reference sequence). CDR3 length: 13 amino acids. The CDR3 DNA follows: TGCAGTGCTATGACAGGGCCCTATCAGCCCCAGCATTTT. Translation gives CSAMTGPYQPQHF.

J is TRBJ2-2 and V is TRBV4-1; possible D gene TRBD1, 5 bases. Germline V CDR1 and CDR2: MGHRA, YSYEKL. Trimming removed 2 bases at V and 9 bases at J, with 22 bases between. This CDR3 region has 17 residues. DNA for the CDR3: TGCGCCAGCAGCCAAATTCACGGGCAGGGCTATTTCTGGGAGCTGTTTTTT. Its translation is CASSQIHGQGYFWELFF.

This clonotype has a count of ten or more. V gene TRBV19 combines with J gene TRBJ2-7; 9 positions match TRBD2. Germline-derived CDR1 and CDR2 are LNHDA and SQIVND (reference sequence). V shed 3 bases, J shed 3 bases, and the junction held 6 bases outside the gene matches. CDR3 size: 15 residues. As DNA, the CDR3 is TGTGCCAGTAGTATCCGAGCGGGAGGAGGCTACGAGCAGTACTTC. Translating it yields CASSIRAGGGYEQYF.

This clonotype was seen many times. The chain couples TRBV7-6 to TRBJ2-7; 12 nucleotides line up with TRBD1. Germline V gene sequence: CDR1 SGHVS, CDR2 FNYEAQ. The CDR3 is 15 amino acids. V was clipped by 5 bases and J by 6 bases; unmatched bases: 8. The CDR3 loop reads CASSRRDRGRSEQYF. CDR3 DNA sequence: TGTGCCAGCAGCCGCCGGGACAGGGGGCGATCCGAGCAGTACTTC. Variable domain in full (rest from reference TRBV7-6 and TRBJ2-7): GAGVSQSPRYKVTKRGQDVALRCDPISGHVSLYWYRQALGQGPEFLTYFNYEAQQDKSGLPNDRFSAERPEGSISTLTIQRTEQRDSAMYRCASSRRDRGRSEQYFGPGTRLTVT.

J is TRBJ2-7 and V is TRBV20-1; 7 nucleotides match TRBD2. From germline, CDR1 is DFQATT and CDR2 SNEGSKA (reference sequence). V shed 0 bases, J shed 3 bases, and the junction held 8 bases outside the gene matches. CDR3 length equals 15 residues. For the CDR3, the DNA is TGCAGTGCTAGAGACGTTCTCCTAGCGGACTACGAGCAGTACTTC. This codes for CSARDVLLADYEQYF.

In its sample, this clonotype was seen many times. V and J are TRBV29-1 and TRBJ2-5; no clear D gene. Germline V gene sequence: CDR1 SQVTM, CDR2 ANQGSEA. Trimming took off 8 bases at V and 5 bases at J, with 15 bases between the two ends. This CDR3 comprises 12 residues. CDR3 coding DNA: TGCAGCTCCTCTCAAGGAGTTGAGACCCAGTACTTC. It encodes CSSSQGVETQYF.